One sample yielded the 21 T cell receptor beta chains listed below, sequenced in a study of blood T cell repertoires in COVID-19 (dated by TCRdb to about 2020). The library came from the immunoSEQ multiplex PCR assay. Drawn from immuneACCESS, this table holds only the in-frame rearrangements with V and J called that TCRdb kept. Clones are partly lost; checked studies trace under half to an unresolved V gene and leave the rest unexplained. The sample table holds about 200,000 clones, of which roughly 80% were seen once. Roughly 5.2% of the sample belongs to the ten largest clones. Sequencing was done on a sample of PBMCs or T cells enriched from blood (not recorded which). All receptors come from a woman aged 60-75 years with acute COVID-19.

This clone came up once. The chain has TRBV19 and TRBJ1-6, with TRBD1 matching over 9 bases. The germline V gene has CDR1 LNHDA and CDR2 SQIVND (reference sequence). CDR3 size: 14 residues. Trimming at V came to 6 bases and at J to 8 bases, leaving 5 bases not matched to a gene. The CDR3 DNA reads TGTGCCAGTAGACATGGACAGGGGTATTCACCCCTCCACTTT. Translation: CASRHGQGYSPLHF.

The chain carries TRBV11-3 and TRBJ2-1; 11 positions match TRBD1. This CDR3 has 14 amino acids. Germline V CDR1 and CDR2: SGHNT, YENEEA. Unmatched junction bases numbered 3, after V lost 6 bases and J lost 5 bases. The CDR3 loop is CASSPGQGDNEQFF. CDR3 nucleotides: TGTGCCAGCAGTCCGGGACAGGGGGACAATGAGCAGTTCTTC.

The V call is TRBV12-3 or TRBV12-4, the J call TRBJ2-1, with TRBD2 identical over 8 bases. CDR3 length: 13 amino acids. Trimming took 5 bases from V and 8 from J; bases not matched to a gene: 5. This CDR3 reads CASSLGLVYEQFF. In DNA, the CDR3 is TGTGCCAGCAGTCTGGGACTAGTCTATGAGCAGTTCTTC.

This chain joins TRBV2 and TRBJ1-2, with 8 bases fitting TRBD1. The germline V gene encodes CDR1 SNHLY and CDR2 FYNNEI. Trimming took 5 bases from V and 2 from J; bases not matched to a gene: 4. The CDR3 covers 14 residues. As DNA, the CDR3 is TGTGCCAGCAGTTCAGGGGGCGCGAACTATGGCTACACCTTC. Residues: CASSSGGANYGYTF. Complete variable domain (other parts from reference TRBV2 and TRBJ1-2): EPEVTQTPSHQVTQMGQEVILRCVPISNHLYFYWYRQILGQKVEFLVSFYNNEISEKSEIFDDQFSVERPDGSNFTLKIRSTKLEDSAMYFCASSSGGANYGYTFGSGTRLTVV.

V is TRBV5-6 and J is TRBJ1-1, with 9 nucleotides matching TRBD1. J was trimmed by 0 bases and V by 1 base; bases with no gene match: 4. This CDR3 region has 16 residues. Germline V gene lookup returns CDR1 SGHDT and CDR2 YYEEEE. DNA for the CDR3: TGTGCCAGCAGCTTGCACAGGGGGCTCCTGAACACTGAAGCTTTCTTT. It specifies CASSLHRGLLNTEAFF. Complete variable domain (other parts from reference TRBV5-6 and TRBJ1-1): DAGVTQSPTHLIKTRGQQVTLRCSPKSGHDTVSWYQQALGQGPQFIFQYYEEEERQRGNFPDRFSGHQFPNYSSELNVNALLLGDSALYLCASSLHRGLLNTEAFFGQGTRLTVV.

The genes are TRBV9 and TRBJ2-5; 7 nucleotides align to TRBD1. V trimming: 4 bases; J trimming: 5 bases; junction bases outside the gene matches: 8. The germline V gene has CDR1 SGDLS and CDR2 YYNGEE. CDR3 length: 14 amino acids. CDR3 coding DNA: TGTGCCAGCAGCCATGAGGGGGCGCAGGAGACCCAGTACTTC. The encoded protein is CASSHEGAQETQYF.

The chain joins TRBV30 to TRBJ1-4, with 9 bases identical to TRBD1. The CDR3 is 14 amino acids. Germline CDR1 is GTSNPN and CDR2 is SVGIG (reference sequence). Germline trimming cut 5 bases from V and 8 bases from J; bases unmatched to any gene: 9. CDR3 sequence reads: CAWSYGDREEKLFF. DNA of the CDR3: TGTGCCTGGTCCTACGGGGACAGGGAGGAAAAACTGTTTTTT. The full variable domain, completed using reference TRBV30 and TRBJ1-4, is SQTIHQWPATLVQPVGSPLSLECTVEGTSNPNLYWYRQAAGRGLQLLFYSVGIGQISSEVPQNLSASRPQDRQFILSSKKLLLSDSGFYLCAWSYGDREEKLFFGSGTQLSVL.

The chain uses TRBV11-2 and TRBJ1-2, with 9 bases matching TRBD1. This CDR3 region has 19 residues. The junction had 19 bases not matched to a gene; V was cut back by 3 bases and J by 5 bases. Germline V CDR1 and CDR2: SGHAT, FQNNGV. In DNA, the CDR3 is TGTGCCAGCAGCTTCTCAATATGGCCGTATGGGGACAGGGATTATGGCTACACCTTC. Its translation: CASSFSIWPYGDRDYGYTF.

This clone was counted only a few times. The V call is TRBV4-2, the J call TRBJ2-1; 12 nucleotides agree with TRBD2. CDR3 length: 18 residues. The V and J ends lost 2 bases and 2 bases, in that order; junction bases with no gene match: 7. Germline CDR1 LGHNA, CDR2 YNFKEQ. The CDR3 spells CASSQTSTSGGPYNEQFF. The CDR3 DNA sequence: TGTGCCAGCAGCCAAACCTCGACTAGCGGGGGACCCTACAATGAGCAGTTCTTC.

This rearrangement joins TRBV3-1 (or the pseudogene TRBV3-2) to TRBJ2-3; TRBD1 matches 7 bases. V lost 0 bases to trimming and J lost 6 bases; unmatched junction nucleotides: 9. Germline V CDR1 and CDR2: LGHDT, YNNKEL (reference sequence). CDR3 length: 16 residues. CDR3 nucleotide sequence: TGTGCCAGCAGCCAAGAGAGGAGAGGGGGCCAGGATACGCAGTATTTT. Translation gives CASSQERRGGQDTQYF.

This chain uses TRBV24-1 with TRBJ2-5; TRBD2 matches at 7 bases. The CDR3 has 13 amino acids. Germline V gene data show CDR1 as KGHDR and CDR2 as SFDVKD. The ends lost 2 bases at V and 6 bases at J; junction bases unmatched: 2. CDR3 region: CATSDSGGKTQYF. CDR3 sequence (DNA): TGTGCCACCAGTGATTCGGGGGGAAAGACCCAGTACTTC.

The CDR3 region has the DNA TGTGCCAGCACCTCAACAAAGGAGGGAAACACCGGGGAGCTGTTTTTT. It translates to CASTSTKEGNTGELFF. The genes are TRBV9 and TRBJ2-2; D possibly corresponds to TRBD2 (6 bases). This CDR3 has 16 amino acids. V shed 6 bases and J shed 2 bases, with 17 bases lying between them. The germline V gene encodes CDR1 SGDLS and CDR2 YYNGEE. The full variable domain, in which reference TRBV9 and TRBJ2-2 provide the parts outside the CDR3, is DSGVTQTPKHLITATGQRVTLRCSPRSGDLSVYWYQQSLDQGLQFLIQYYNGEERAKGNILERFSAQQFPDLHSELNLSSLELGDSALYFCASTSTKEGNTGELFFGEGSRLTVL.

This chain joins TRBV5-1 and TRBJ1-4; D unclear. Germline CDR1 SGHRS, CDR2 YFSETQ. The CDR3 has 16 amino acids. V was clipped by 0 bases and J by 0 bases, with 9 bases between them. CDR3 loop: CASSLARSTTNEKLFF. DNA for the CDR3: TGCGCCAGCAGCTTGGCTCGGAGTACAACTAATGAAAAACTGTTTTTT.

V is TRBV7-2 and J is TRBJ2-7; D might be TRBD2 (5 bases). Germline CDR1 is SGHTA and CDR2 is FQGNSA. Trimming shortened V by 6 bases and J by 4 bases, and 16 bases separated the two germline ends. CDR3 length: 14 amino acids. The CDR3 region has the DNA TGTGCCAGCAGTTCGGACGGAGGAAGATACGAGCAGTACTTC. Translation gives CASSSDGGRYEQYF. The full variable domain, in which reference TRBV7-2 and TRBJ2-7 provide the parts outside the CDR3, is GAGVSQSPSNKVTEKGKDVELRCDPISGHTALYWYRQSLGQGLEFLIYFQGNSAPDKSGLPSDRFSAERTGGSVSTLTIQRTQQEDSAVYLCASSSDGGRYEQYFGPGTRLTVT.

The genes are TRBV27 and TRBJ2-3; D may be TRBD2 (6 bases). Trimming took off 5 bases at V and 0 bases at J, with 30 bases between the two ends. From germline, CDR1 is MNHEY and CDR2 SMNVEV (reference sequence). This CDR3 region has 21 residues. In DNA, the CDR3 is TGTGCCAGCAGTCCTTCGGTGGGACTTCGACCAGCGTATACTAGCACAGATACGCAGTATTTT. Its translation is CASSPSVGLRPAYTSTDTQYF.

The rearrangement joins TRBV7-2 to TRBJ1-2, with TRBD1 identical over 7 bases. CDR1 and CDR2 (germline): SGHTA, FQGNSA. This CDR3 is 15 amino acids long. After removal of 1 base from V and 7 bases from J, the junction contained 9 bases not matched to a gene. The CDR3 nucleotides are TGTGCCAGCAGCTTAGAGATCACAGGGGTCCGTGGCTACACCTTC. It encodes CASSLEITGVRGYTF.

This chain links TRBV28 with TRBJ2-1; 7 positions agree with TRBD2. CDR1 and CDR2 from the germline V gene are MDHEN and SYDVKM. V lost 1 base to trimming and J lost 4 bases; unmatched junction nucleotides: 4. CDR3 size: 15 residues. The DNA of the CDR3 is TGTGCCAGCAGTTTATTGGGGGGGGTATACAATGAGCAGTTCTTC. Translating gives CASSLLGGVYNEQFF.

This clone was counted once. The chain employs TRBV7-9 and TRBJ2-3; 10 bases agree with TRBD1. Germline lookup yields CDR1 SEHNR and CDR2 FQNEAQ (reference sequence). This CDR3 contains 14 residues. V shed 4 bases, J shed 5 bases, and the junction held 3 bases outside the gene matches. Here the CDR3 DNA reads TGTGCCAGCAGCTATTGGACAGGGGGAGATACGCAGTATTTT. As protein: CASSYWTGGDTQYF.

The CDR3 here is CASSLPLGQGGYTF. The CDR3 DNA reads TGTGCCAGCAGCCTGCCTTTGGGACAGGGTGGCTACACCTTC. The rearrangement links TRBV28 to TRBJ1-2; 9 bases are shared with TRBD1. CDR1 MDHEN and CDR2 SYDVKM come from the germline V gene. This CDR3 is 14 amino acids long. The V segment lost 6 bases and the J segment 7 bases; nucleotides outside the gene matches: 9.

This clone is a singleton in its sample. The rearrangement joins TRBV5-5 to TRBJ2-2; TRBD2 agrees at 12 bases. The germline V gene encodes CDR1 SGHKS and CDR2 YYEKEE (reference sequence). V gave up 2 bases and J gave up 7 bases; unmatched junction bases: 3. The CDR3 consists of 15 residues. CDR3 nucleotides: TGTGCCAGCAGCTTCCGGACTAGCGGGAACGGGGAGCTGTTTTTT. Translation: CASSFRTSGNGELFF. The whole variable domain, remainder taken from reference TRBV5-5 and TRBJ2-2, is DAGVTQSPTHLIKTRGQQVTLRCSPISGHKSVSWYQQVLGQGPQFIFQYYEKEERGRGNFPDRFSARQFPNYSSELNVNALLLGDSALYLCASSFRTSGNGELFFGEGSRLTVL.

The chain recombines TRBV15 with TRBJ2-5; weak D call: TRBD2 (6 bases). CDR3 length equals 16 residues. Germline values: CDR1 LNHNV, CDR2 YYDKDF (reference sequence). V dropped 4 bases and J dropped 6 bases, with 21 bases sitting between them. The CDR3 region has the DNA TGTGCCACCAGCAATGACGGGCAGGGAGGTTTAAAGACCCAGTACTTC. This codes for CATSNDGQGGLKTQYF. Variable domain in full (rest from reference TRBV15 and TRBJ2-5): DAMVIQNPRYQVTQFGKPVTLSCSQTLNHNVMYWYQQKSSQAPKLLFHYYDKDFNNEADTPDNFQSRRPNTSFCFLDIRSPGLGDTAMYLCATSNDGQGGLKTQYFGPGTRLLVL.